The clone carrying this T cell receptor beta chain was seen only a few times. This CDR3 contains 14 residues. Looked up from germline, CDR1 is KGHSH and CDR2 is LQKENI. V was pared by 5 bases and J by 4 bases, with 13 bases between. This sample was taken from a study of T cells after yellow fever vaccination. A single record per CDR3 protein comes from TCRdb applying MiXCR to the 5' RACE reads. Among approximately 300,000 distinct CDR3 sequences listed, approximately 12% were seen once. The rearrangement uses TRBV18 and TRBJ2-3; TRBD2 is a possible D gene (6 bases). Specimen: CD4+ T cells sorted from PBMCs, collected 45 days after the yellow fever booster vaccination. The clonotype originates from a man younger than 35 who received the YFV17D yellow fever vaccine. The CDR3 nucleotides are TGTGCCAGCTCAACTAGCAATTCCGCAGATACGCAGTATTTT. Translated, it gives CASSTSNSADTQYF.